This is a list of T cell receptor beta chains from one sample in a study of blood T cell repertoires in COVID-19. TCRdb keeps only in-frame clones here, not all; method: immunoSEQ multiplex PCR. The repertoire has under 100,000 clones, roughly 86% of them found once; the top ten carry roughly 15%. The source material was peripheral blood. The source of these receptors is a human donor in a cohort sampled during active COVID-19. Both conserved end residues are part of each CDR3. The D gene is left open where the match is weak. Clone size, where shown, is once, few, many, or a class for clones that have expanded.

V gene,CDR3 length,clone size,J gene,D gene,CDR3 protein,CDR3 DNA
TRBV7-4,18,.,TRBJ2-3,TRBD2,CASSFPYDRGGGADTQYF,TGTGCCAGCAGCTTCCCCTATGATAGGGGCGGGGGGGCAGATACGCAGTATTTT
TRBV30,12,.,TRBJ1-5,TRBD1,CACNRGPEPQHF,TGTGCCTGTAACAGGGGGCCCGAGCCCCAGCATTTT
TRBV12-3/TRBV12-4,12,few,TRBJ1-5,.,CASSGQNQPQHF,TGTGCCAGCAGTGGACAGAATCAGCCCCAGCATTTT
TRBV28,14,.,TRBJ1-1,.,CASSLVRGNTEAFF,TGTGCCAGCAGTTTAGTCCGCGGGAACACTGAAGCTTTCTTT
TRBV3-1/TRBV3-2,14,.,TRBJ2-3,TRBD2,CATRKRGGTDTQYF,TGTGCCACTCGGAAGCGGGGGGGAACAGATACGCAGTATTTT
TRBV4-1,16,.,TRBJ2-1,.,CASSQGPGSSYNEQFF,TGCGCCAGCAGCCAGGGCCCGGGATCCTCCTACAATGAGCAGTTCTTC
TRBV5-1,15,.,TRBJ1-1,.,CASSLGLQGNTEAFF,TGCGCCAGCAGCTTGGGACTACAGGGGAACACTGAAGCTTTCTTT
TRBV6-6,15,.,TRBJ1-4,.,CASSYGQGENEKLFF,TGTGCCAGCAGTTACGGTCAAGGAGAGAATGAAAAACTGTTTTTT
TRBV27,15,few,TRBJ1-6,TRBD1,CARTRRGQGGSPLHF,TGTGCCAGAACCCGGAGGGGGCAGGGAGGTTCACCCCTCCACTTT
TRBV19,16,few,TRBJ1-3,TRBD1,CASSPRQGHSGNTIYF,TGTGCCAGTAGCCCCAGACAGGGACACTCTGGAAACACCATATATTTT
TRBV6-6,15,few,TRBJ1-5,.,CASSPTGNGASPQHF,TGTGCCAGCAGTCCCACAGGGAATGGAGCTTCGCCCCAGCATTTT
TRBV6-5,13,.,TRBJ1-1,TRBD1,CASRVQGASLTFF,TGTGCCAGCAGGGTACAGGGGGCCTCCTTAACTTTCTTT
TRBV2,13,.,TRBJ2-2,TRBD1,CAKGTGDTGELFF,TGTGCCAAAGGGACAGGGGACACCGGGGAGCTGTTTTTT
TRBV7-2,14,once,TRBJ2-7,TRBD2,CASRAGTSGYEQYF,TGTGCCAGCAGGGCCGGGACTAGCGGTTACGAGCAGTACTTC
TRBV6-5,15,.,TRBJ2-1,.,CASSYGRGPLNEQFF,TGTGCCAGCAGTTACGGGCGGGGGCCACTTAATGAGCAGTTCTTC
TRBV27,15,.,TRBJ2-3,.,CASTAGTTSTDTQYF,TGTGCCAGCACCGCCGGGACAACTAGCACAGATACGCAGTATTTT
TRBV6-5,15,.,TRBJ2-4,.,CASSYLNRVPNIQYF,TGTGCCAGCAGTTACTTAAACAGGGTCCCTAACATTCAGTACTTC
TRBV19,14,.,TRBJ2-1,TRBD2,CASSKSGGYNEQFF,TGTGCCAGTAGTAAAAGCGGGGGGTACAATGAGCAGTTCTTC
TRBV12-5,17,.,TRBJ2-7,TRBD2,CASGPSRPSGGVYEQYF,TGTGCTAGTGGTCCTTCCCGTCCTAGCGGGGGGGTCTACGAGCAGTACTTC
TRBV19,13,.,TRBJ1-1,.,CASSKISGGEAFF,TGTGCCAGTAGTAAAATCTCCGGGGGTGAAGCTTTCTTT
TRBV7-2,14,.,TRBJ1-4,.,CASSGTGSNEKLFF,TGTGCCAGCAGCGGCACCGGGTCTAATGAAAAACTGTTTTTT
TRBV6-5,14,.,TRBJ2-2,.,CASSYNGNTGELFF,TGTGCCAGCAGTTACAACGGGAACACCGGGGAGCTGTTTTTT
TRBV6-6,13,.,TRBJ1-5,.,CASSLRGNQPQHF,TGTGCCAGCAGCCTAAGAGGCAATCAGCCCCAGCATTTT
TRBV4-1,14,.,TRBJ2-1,.,CASSPLNQNNEQFF,TGCGCCAGCAGCCCCTTAAATCAGAACAATGAGCAGTTCTTC
TRBV6-5,11,.,TRBJ2-1,.,CTRGGPRPEVF,TGTACACGCGGAGGACCCCGTCCTGAGGTCTTC
TRBV12-3/TRBV12-4,12,.,TRBJ1-1,TRBD1,CASSIRTGKAFF,TGTGCCAGCAGTATTAGGACAGGGAAAGCTTTCTTT
TRBV7-8,16,once,TRBJ2-1,.,CASSLEAGAVSNEQFF,TGTGCCAGCAGCTTAGAGGCAGGGGCTGTGAGTAATGAGCAGTTCTTC
TRBV3-1/TRBV3-2,14,.,TRBJ1-3,TRBD1,CASSRRDSGNTIYF,TGTGCCAGCAGCCGACGGGACAGTGGAAACACCATATATTTT
TRBV6-5,15,.,TRBJ2-2,TRBD1,CASRHGTELTGELFF,TGTGCCAGCAGACACGGGACAGAACTTACCGGGGAGCTGTTTTTT
TRBV6-6,16,.,TRBJ1-2,TRBD1,CASSPGSGQGIYGYTF,TGTGCCAGCAGTCCCGGGTCGGGACAGGGCATCTATGGCTACACCTTC
TRBV3-1/TRBV3-2,17,once,TRBJ1-5,TRBD1,CASSQERDRGANQPQHF,TGTGCCAGCAGCCAAGAAAGGGACAGGGGAGCCAATCAGCCCCAGCATTTT
TRBV30,12,.,TRBJ1-3,.,CAWGQSGNTIYF,TGTGCCTGGGGACAATCTGGAAACACCATATATTTT
TRBV5-1,17,.,TRBJ2-2,TRBD2,CASSLYAGGVNTGELFF,TGCGCCAGCAGCTTGTATGCGGGGGGTGTTAACACCGGGGAGCTGTTTTTT
TRBV27,13,.,TRBJ2-4,.,CASSLLGANIQYF,TGTGCCAGCAGTTTACTGGGGGCAAACATTCAGTACTTC
TRBV30,15,.,TRBJ2-3,TRBD2,CAWSALAGGRDTQYF,TGTGCCTGGAGCGCACTAGCGGGGGGCAGGGATACGCAGTATTTT
TRBV5-4,16,.,TRBJ1-6,.,CASSLSRGNDNSPLHF,TGTGCCAGCAGCTTAAGTAGGGGAAATGATAATTCACCCCTCCACTTT
TRBV29-1,15,.,TRBJ2-4,.,CSVYQGGRAKNIQYF,TGCAGCGTTTATCAGGGAGGTCGGGCCAAAAACATTCAGTACTTC
TRBV5-6,13,.,TRBJ1-5,.,CASSSAGGQPQHF,TGTGCCAGCAGCTCGGCCGGGGGGCAGCCCCAGCATTTT
TRBV5-8,13,.,TRBJ2-7,TRBD1,CASTDRVPYEQYF,TGTGCCAGCACTGACAGGGTCCCCTACGAGCAGTACTTC
TRBV6-5,15,.,TRBJ1-5,TRBD1,CASRKTGGENQPQHF,TGTGCCAGCAGGAAGACAGGGGGAGAGAATCAGCCCCAGCATTTT
TRBV6-6,12,.,TRBJ2-7,.,CASSNTKYEQYF,TGTGCCAGCAGTAACACCAAATACGAGCAGTACTTC
TRBV5-3,18,.,TRBJ1-1,.,CARSPRQAKHCMNTEAFF,TGTGCCAGAAGCCCGAGACAGGCCAAGCATTGTATGAACACTGAAGCTTTCTTT
TRBV7-8,17,.,TRBJ1-3,.,CASSHKRQQAGGNTIYF,TGTGCCAGCAGCCATAAGAGACAGCAAGCGGGTGGAAACACCATATATTTT
TRBV7-3,13,.,TRBJ2-2,.,CASSSRHAGELFF,TGTGCCAGCAGCTCGAGACACGCCGGGGAGCTGTTTTTT
TRBV11-1,14,.,TRBJ2-7,.,CASSPTESSYEQYF,TGTGCCAGCAGCCCAACTGAGAGCTCCTACGAGCAGTACTTC
TRBV5-6,15,.,TRBJ2-6,.,CASSLPPWGANVLTF,TGTGCCAGCAGCCTACCACCTTGGGGGGCCAACGTCCTGACTTTC
TRBV6-5,13,.,TRBJ1-1,TRBD1,CASTNTGVTEAFF,TGTGCCAGCACCAACACAGGGGTCACTGAAGCTTTCTTT
TRBV6-5,13,.,TRBJ1-1,.,CASSPKGGARAFF,TGTGCCAGCAGTCCCAAGGGGGGGGCTCGGGCTTTCTTT
TRBV11-2,17,.,TRBJ2-5,.,CASSLRIAMTAQETQYF,TGTGCCAGCAGCTTACGTATAGCCATGACAGCTCAAGAGACCCAGTACTTC
TRBV19,15,.,TRBJ2-5,.,CASSMGARARETQYF,TGTGCCAGTAGTATGGGGGCACGGGCCCGGGAGACCCAGTACTTC
TRBV19,14,once,TRBJ2-3,.,CASSYRGNTDTQYF,TGTGCCAGTAGTTATCGGGGGAACACAGATACGCAGTATTTT
TRBV4-2,16,.,TRBJ1-5,TRBD1,CASRQGGTGSPQPQHF,TGTGCCAGCAGACAAGGAGGGACAGGGTCGCCACAGCCCCAGCATTTT
TRBV4-1,15,.,TRBJ2-7,TRBD1,CASSQVQGQTYEQYF,TGCGCCAGCAGCCAAGTCCAGGGACAGACCTACGAGCAGTACTTC
TRBV15,11,.,TRBJ2-3,.,CATSEADTQYF,TGTGCCACCAGCGAGGCAGATACGCAGTATTTT
TRBV30,14,.,TRBJ2-7,TRBD2,CAWRDSTSSYEQYF,TGTGCCTGGAGAGACTCGACTAGCAGCTACGAGCAGTACTTC
TRBV29-1,13,.,TRBJ1-2,TRBD1,CSVVIGTGHGYTF,TGCAGCGTTGTGATCGGGACAGGGCACGGCTACACCTTC
TRBV7-2,16,.,TRBJ1-1,TRBD1,CASRPDRGHRGTEAFF,TGTGCCAGCAGGCCCGACAGGGGGCATCGTGGCACTGAAGCTTTCTTT